These 5 T cell receptor beta chains originate from one sample sequenced in a study of blood T cells in healthy people across ages. Together with a sample-barcoded 5' primer, a J-beta primer mix was included in a second PCR lasting roughly 7 to 11 cycles. TCRdb reprocessed the 5' RACE reads via MiXCR and lists one record per CDR3 protein. The sample includes over 600,000 distinct CDR3 sequences, 45% to 70% seen only once; the top ten take roughly 26%. Sequenced material: blood. The receptors were sampled from a middle-aged man in good health.

The chain is built from TRBV7-2 and TRBJ2-3; D ambiguous. Germline lookup yields CDR1 SGHTA and CDR2 FQGNSA. The CDR3 sequence is 13 residues long. Trimming removed 4 bases from V and 2 bases from J, with 7 bases in between. In DNA, the CDR3 is TGTGCCAGCAGCTCACTTTTCACAGATACGCAGTATTTT. Residues: CASSSLFTDTQYF.

CDR3 loop: CASSSSVSGNTEAFF. CDR3 DNA sequence: TGTGCCAGCAGCTCTAGCGTTTCTGGGAACACTGAAGCTTTCTTT. The genes are TRBV7-9 and TRBJ1-1, with D hard to call. Germline V lookup: CDR1 SEHNR, CDR2 FQNEAQ (reference sequence). This CDR3 is built from 15 residues. The germline V and J ends were trimmed by 4 bases and 1 base, with 13 bases remaining between them.

The J gene is TRBJ1-2, the V gene TRBV28; 9 nucleotides align to TRBD1. The J segment lost 6 bases and the V segment lost 5 bases, leaving 10 bases of the junction unmatched. The CDR3 length is 15 residues. Germline V CDR1 and CDR2: MDHEN, SYDVKM. CDR3 bases: TGTGCCAGCAGTACCGGGGACAGGGTTGAAGATGGCTACACCTTC. Its translation is CASSTGDRVEDGYTF.

The V call is TRBV12-3 or TRBV12-4, the J call TRBJ2-7; D gene ambiguous. The CDR3 covers 13 residues. V was clipped by 5 bases and J by 4 bases, with 12 bases between them. CDR3 amino acids: CASSEASGYEQYF. The CDR3 DNA reads as TGTGCCAGCAGTGAGGCTAGTGGGTACGAGCAGTACTTC.

This chain links TRBV24-1 with TRBJ2-5, with 8 positions matching TRBD1. The J call may be in error: the DNA end matches TRBJ2-7 better. The CDR3 loop spans 15 amino acids. The germline gives CDR1 KGHDR, CDR2 SFDVKD. CDR3 sequence reads: CATSGRDRPHYEQYF. CDR3 sequence (DNA): TGTGCCACCAGTGGAAGGGACAGGCCTCACTACGAGCAGTACTTC.